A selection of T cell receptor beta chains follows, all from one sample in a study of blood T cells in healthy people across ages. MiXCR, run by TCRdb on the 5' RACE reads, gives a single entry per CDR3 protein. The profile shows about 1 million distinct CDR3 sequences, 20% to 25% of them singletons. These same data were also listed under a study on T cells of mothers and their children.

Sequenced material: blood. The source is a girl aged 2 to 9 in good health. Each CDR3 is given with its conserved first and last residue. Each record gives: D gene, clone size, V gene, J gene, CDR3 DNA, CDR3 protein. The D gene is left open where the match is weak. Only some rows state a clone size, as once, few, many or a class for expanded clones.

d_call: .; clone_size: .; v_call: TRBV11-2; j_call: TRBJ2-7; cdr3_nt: TGTGCCAGCAGCGACGGTGGGGGAGTTTACGAGCAGTACTTC; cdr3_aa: CASSDGGGVYEQYF
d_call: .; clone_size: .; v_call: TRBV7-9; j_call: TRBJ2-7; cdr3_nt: TGTGCCAGCAGCTCAGTGGGATCGGAGTACGAGCAGTACTTC; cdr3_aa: CASSSVGSEYEQYF
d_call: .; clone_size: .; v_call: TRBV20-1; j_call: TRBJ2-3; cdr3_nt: TGCAGTGCTCGGGGGTTAAGCACAGATACGCAGTATTTT; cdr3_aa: CSARGLSTDTQYF
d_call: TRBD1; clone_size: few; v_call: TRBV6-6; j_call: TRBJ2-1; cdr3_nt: TGTGCCAGCAGGCAGAAGACAGGGGGCTCCTACAATGAGCAGTTCTTC; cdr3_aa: CASRQKTGGSYNEQFF
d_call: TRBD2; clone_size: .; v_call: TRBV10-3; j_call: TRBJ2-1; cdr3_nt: TGTGCCATCAGTGAGTCCGGGGGGGGCTTCAATGAGCAGTTCTTC; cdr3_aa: CAISESGGGFNEQFF
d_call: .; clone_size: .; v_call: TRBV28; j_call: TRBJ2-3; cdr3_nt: TGTGCCAGCAGTTTACTAACGCCTAGCACAGATACGCAGTATTTT; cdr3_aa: CASSLLTPSTDTQYF
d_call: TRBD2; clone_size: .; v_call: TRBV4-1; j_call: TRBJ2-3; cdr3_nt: TGCGCCAGCAGCCCCCCCTTCGGGACTACAAACACAGATACGCAGTATTTT; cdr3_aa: CASSPPFGTTNTDTQYF
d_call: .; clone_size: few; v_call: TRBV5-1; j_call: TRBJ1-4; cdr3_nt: TGCGCCAGCAGCTCCCGGGACTCAGACCTAAATGAAAAACTGTTTTTT; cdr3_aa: CASSSRDSDLNEKLFF
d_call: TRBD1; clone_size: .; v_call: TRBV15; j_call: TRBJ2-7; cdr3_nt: TGTGCCACCAGAGCGGCAGGGGGACGGGAGCAGTACTTC; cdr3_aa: CATRAAGGREQYF
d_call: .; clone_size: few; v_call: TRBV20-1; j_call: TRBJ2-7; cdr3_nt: TGCAGTGCACCTTGGGGGGCTTACGAGCAGTACTTC; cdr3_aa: CSAPWGAYEQYF
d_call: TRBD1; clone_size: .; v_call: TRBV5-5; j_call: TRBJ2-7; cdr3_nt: TGTGCCAGCAGCATACAAATCCAGGGACAGGGGATGGAGCAGTACTTC; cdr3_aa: CASSIQIQGQGMEQYF
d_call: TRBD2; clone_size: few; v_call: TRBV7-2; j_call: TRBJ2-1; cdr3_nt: TGTGCCAGCAGCTGGACGACTAGCGGCTACAATGAGCAGTTCTTC; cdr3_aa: CASSWTTSGYNEQFF
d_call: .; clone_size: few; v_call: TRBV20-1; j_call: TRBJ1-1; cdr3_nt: TGCAGTGCTGGAGGGAGCGGGGACACTGAAGCTTTCTTT; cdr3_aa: CSAGGSGDTEAFF
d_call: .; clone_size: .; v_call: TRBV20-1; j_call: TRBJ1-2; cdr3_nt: TGCAGTGCTAGCGGTTCTTGGCTGGACAGATCTGGTGGCTACACCTTC; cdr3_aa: CSASGSWLDRSGGYTF
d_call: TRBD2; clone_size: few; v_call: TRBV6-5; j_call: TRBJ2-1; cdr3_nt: TGTGCCAGCAGTTACACTAGCGGGGGTATCAATGAGCAGTTCTTC; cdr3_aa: CASSYTSGGINEQFF
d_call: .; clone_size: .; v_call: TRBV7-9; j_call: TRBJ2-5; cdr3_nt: TGTGCCAGCAGCTCGGGTGCCCAAGGGGAGACCCAGTACTTC; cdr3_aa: CASSSGAQGETQYF
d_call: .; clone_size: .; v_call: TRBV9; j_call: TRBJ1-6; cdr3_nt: TGTGCCAGCAGCGTAGCTGTCGGGGCAGGGTTTACTTCACCCCTCCACTTT; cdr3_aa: CASSVAVGAGFTSPLHF
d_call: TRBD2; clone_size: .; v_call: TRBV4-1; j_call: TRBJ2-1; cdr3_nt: TGCGCCAGCAGCCAAGTCGCGACTAGCGACTACAATGAGCAGTTCTTC; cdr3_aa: CASSQVATSDYNEQFF
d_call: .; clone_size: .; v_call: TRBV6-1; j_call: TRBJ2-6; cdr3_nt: TGTGCCAGCAGGCCGGAAACCGGGGCTGGGGCCAACGTCCTGACTTTC; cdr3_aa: CASRPETGAGANVLTF
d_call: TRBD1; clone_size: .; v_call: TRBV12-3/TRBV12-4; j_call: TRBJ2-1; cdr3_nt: TGTGCCAGCAGATTGGGGACAGGGATGAGAAATGAGCAGTTCTTC; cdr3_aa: CASRLGTGMRNEQFF
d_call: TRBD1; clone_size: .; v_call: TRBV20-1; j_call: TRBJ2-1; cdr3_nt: TGCAGTGCTTTAACCGGGACAGGCAACAATGAGCAGTTCTTC; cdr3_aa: CSALTGTGNNEQFF
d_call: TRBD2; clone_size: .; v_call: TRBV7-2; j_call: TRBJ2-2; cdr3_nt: TGTGCCAGCAGCCGCGGACTAGCGGGGGAAACCGGGGAGCTGTTTTTT; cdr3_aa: CASSRGLAGETGELFF
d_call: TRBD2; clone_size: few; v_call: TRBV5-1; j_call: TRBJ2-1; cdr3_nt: TGCGCCAGCAGCCTGCCGGGAGGAGGAGAACAATACAATGAGCAGTTCTTC; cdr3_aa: CASSLPGGGEQYNEQFF
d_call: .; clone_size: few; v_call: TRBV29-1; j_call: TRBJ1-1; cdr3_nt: TGCAGCGGTCAAGGGGTAAGAGGTGAGACTGAAGCTTTCTTT; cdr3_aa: CSGQGVRGETEAFF
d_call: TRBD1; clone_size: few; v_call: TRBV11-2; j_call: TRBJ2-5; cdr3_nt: TGTGCCAGCAGCCCCACTAGGACAGGGGAAGAGACCCAGTACTTC; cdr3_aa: CASSPTRTGEETQYF
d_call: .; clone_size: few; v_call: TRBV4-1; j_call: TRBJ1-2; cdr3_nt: TGCGCCAGCAGCCAAGAGATAGCAGCGGGCGATGGCTACACCTTC; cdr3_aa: CASSQEIAAGDGYTF
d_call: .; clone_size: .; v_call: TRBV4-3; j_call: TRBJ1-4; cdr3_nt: TGCGCCAGCAGCCAAGTAACAGGGCCACCAACTAATGAAAAACTGTTTTTT; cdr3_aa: CASSQVTGPPTNEKLFF
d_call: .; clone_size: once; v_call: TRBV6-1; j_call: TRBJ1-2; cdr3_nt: TGTGCCAGCAGTGACGTTTTCCGGGTCTCCTATGGCTACACCTTC; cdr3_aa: CASSDVFRVSYGYTF
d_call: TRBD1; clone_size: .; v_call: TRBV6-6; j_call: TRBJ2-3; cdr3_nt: TGTGCCAGCACCTGGGGACAGGGTCGTACAGATACGCAGTATTTT; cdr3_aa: CASTWGQGRTDTQYF
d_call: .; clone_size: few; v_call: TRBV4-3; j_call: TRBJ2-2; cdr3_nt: TGCGCCAGCAGCCCAGGGATATCGAACACCGGGGAGCTGTTTTTT; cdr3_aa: CASSPGISNTGELFF
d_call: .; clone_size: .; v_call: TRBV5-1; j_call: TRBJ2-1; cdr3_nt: TGCGCCAGCAGAACCGGGGTTTCGACGAAAGTTACCTACAATGAGCAGTTCTTC; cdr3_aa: CASRTGVSTKVTYNEQFF
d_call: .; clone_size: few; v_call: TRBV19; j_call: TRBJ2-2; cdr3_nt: TGTGCCAGTAATTTCGCGGCGGCGGGAAGTTACACCGGGGAGCTGTTTTTT; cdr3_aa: CASNFAAAGSYTGELFF
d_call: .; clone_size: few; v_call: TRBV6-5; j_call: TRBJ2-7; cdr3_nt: TGTGCCAGCAGGACCGTCCGGGACGGCGACTCCTACGAGCAGTACTTC; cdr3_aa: CASRTVRDGDSYEQYF
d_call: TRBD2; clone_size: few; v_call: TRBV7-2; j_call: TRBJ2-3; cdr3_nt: TGTGCCAGCAGCTTAGCGGGGGGGTCATCAGATACGCAGTATTTT; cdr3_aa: CASSLAGGSSDTQYF
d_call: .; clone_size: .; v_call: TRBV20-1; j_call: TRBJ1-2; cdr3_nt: TGCAGTGCTAGTCGAGAATCCTATGGCTACACCTTC; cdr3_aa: CSASRESYGYTF
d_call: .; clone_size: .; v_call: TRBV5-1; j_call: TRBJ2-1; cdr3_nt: TGCGCCAGCAGCTTCAACCTAAGGGGACTCCAGGAGGGCAATGAGCAGTTCTTC; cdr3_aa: CASSFNLRGLQEGNEQFF
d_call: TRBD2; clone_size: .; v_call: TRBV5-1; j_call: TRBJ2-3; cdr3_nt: TGCGCCAGCAGCTTGGCGACTAGCTGGGGAGTCGATACGCAGTATTTT; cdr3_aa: CASSLATSWGVDTQYF
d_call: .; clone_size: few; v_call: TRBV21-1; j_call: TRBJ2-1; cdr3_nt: TGTGCCAGCAGCAAAGCGCATAATAGGGAAAGACAGGGTGTAAATGAGCAGTTCTTC; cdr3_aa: CASSKAHNRERQGVNEQFF
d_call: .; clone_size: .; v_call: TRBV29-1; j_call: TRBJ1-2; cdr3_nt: TGCAGCTCTTTTTCGGAGGGCAAGGGTGGCTACACCTTC; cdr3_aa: CSSFSEGKGGYTF
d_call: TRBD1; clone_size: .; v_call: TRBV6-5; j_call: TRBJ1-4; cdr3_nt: TGTGCCAGCAGCTCTTCAGGGGGCGAGGAAAAACTGTTTTTT; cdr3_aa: CASSSSGGEEKLFF
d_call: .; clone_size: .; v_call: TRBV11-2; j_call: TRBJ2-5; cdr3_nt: TGTGCCAGCAGCGGCGCCAGGTCGTACCAAGAGACCCAGTACTTC; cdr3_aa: CASSGARSYQETQYF
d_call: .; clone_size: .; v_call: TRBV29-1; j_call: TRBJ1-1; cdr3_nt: TGCAGCGTTCAAACAGTCGGGGGGGCTTTCTTT; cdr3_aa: CSVQTVGGAFF
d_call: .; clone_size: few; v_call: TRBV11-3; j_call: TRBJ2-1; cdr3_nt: TGTGCCAGCAGCTCGTTTGGGCACCGCGTGGGGAATGAGCAGTTCTTC; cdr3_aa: CASSSFGHRVGNEQFF
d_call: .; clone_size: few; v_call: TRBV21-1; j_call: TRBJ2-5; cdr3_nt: TGTGCCAGCAGCACAAAGTGTGGGCTAGCGGGAGTGCAAGAGACCCAGTACTTC; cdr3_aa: CASSTKCGLAGVQETQYF
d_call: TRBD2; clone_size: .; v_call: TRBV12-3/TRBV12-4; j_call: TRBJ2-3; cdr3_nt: TGTGCCAGCAGTTTTACTAGCGCTAGCACAGATACGCAGTATTTT; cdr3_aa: CASSFTSASTDTQYF
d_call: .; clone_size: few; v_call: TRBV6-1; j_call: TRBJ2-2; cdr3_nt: TGTGCCAGCAGTCCCCGGCCAGGAAGGAGCACCGGGGAGCTGTTTTTT; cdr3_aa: CASSPRPGRSTGELFF
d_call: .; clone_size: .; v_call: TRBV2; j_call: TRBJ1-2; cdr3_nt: TGTACCAGCAGTGTACGGCCAGGCGGCTACACCTTC; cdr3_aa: CTSSVRPGGYTF
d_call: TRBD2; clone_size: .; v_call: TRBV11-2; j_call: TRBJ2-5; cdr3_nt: TGTGCCAGCAGCTTAGATGGACTAGCGGGGTTGGAGACCCAGTACTTC; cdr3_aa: CASSLDGLAGLETQYF
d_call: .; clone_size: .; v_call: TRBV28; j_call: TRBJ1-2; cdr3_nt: TGTGCCAGCAGTTTAAGGCGGGCCGGGTCAAACACCTTC; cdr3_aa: CASSLRRAGSNTF
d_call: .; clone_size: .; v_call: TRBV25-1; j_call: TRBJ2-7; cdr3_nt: TGTGCCGCAGGAGAGGTGGGCACCTACGAGCAGTACTTC; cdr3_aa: CAAGEVGTYEQYF
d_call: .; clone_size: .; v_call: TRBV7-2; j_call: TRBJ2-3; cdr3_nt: TGTGCCAGCAGTCTCGGCGGGGGCCCCACAGATACGCAGTATTTT; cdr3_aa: CASSLGGGPTDTQYF
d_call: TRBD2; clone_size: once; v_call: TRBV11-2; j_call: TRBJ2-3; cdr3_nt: TGTGCCAGCAGCCAAAATCCCCTAGCGGGGAGCACAGATACGCAGTATTTT; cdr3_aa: CASSQNPLAGSTDTQYF